The clone carrying this T cell receptor (beta chain) showed up just a few times. The data stem from a study of tumor-infiltrating lymphocytes in primary liver carcinoma. Between the trimmed V and J ends, which lost 9 bases and 4 bases, there was a span of 18 bases. The CDR3 is made up of 14 amino acids. From germline, CDR1 is MNHNY and CDR2 SVGAGI (reference sequence). Total RNA and DNA came together from approximately 20-30 mg of bulk tissue without cell sorting. Using a constant-region primer together with ProtoScript II reverse transcriptase, TCR beta cDNA was made from roughly 500 ng of total RNA. Construction of TCR beta libraries relied on three successive nested multiplex PCR rounds employing slightly modified ARM-PCR. The first two PCR rounds, roughly 10 cycles each, used TRBV1-TRBV30 forward primers and a C-beta reverse primer. TCRdb itself ran the multiplex PCR reads through MiXCR, one entry per CDR3 protein. The sample lists about 60,000 distinct CDR3 sequences, approximately 74% occurring once.

The gene calls are TRBV6-6 and TRBJ1-2; D is perhaps TRBD1 (6 bases). Sequencing was performed on liver tumor tissue from sampling region 4. As to subset: tumor region T4, right-lateral pole. This receptor was taken from a man aged 40-49 years with primary liver carcinoma and hepatitis B virus infection. This CDR3 is CARTLQSDSYGYTF. CDR3 sequence (DNA): TGTGCCAGAACCTTACAGTCGGACAGCTATGGCTACACCTTC.